This T cell receptor (beta chain) was captured in a study of CD8+ T cells in alopecia areata. The study's findings and limits: Clonality was higher in lesional than normal scalp, especially in alopecia totalis/universalis.

Notes on this clone: The antigen is undetermined.

CDR3 length: 15 amino acids. The V gene's germline CDR1 is GTSNPN and CDR2 SVGIG (reference sequence). Trimming shortened V by 1 base and J by 6 bases, and 18 bases separated the two germline ends. Researchers gathered lesional scalp punch biopsies and peripheral blood from patients with alopecia areata. RNA, once extracted, was reverse transcribed into cDNA for use as the sequencing template. Measured with immunoSEQ multiplex PCR; TCRdb has only the in-frame clones, and not every one. Among more than 200,000 clones, under 80% were seen once, and the ten largest hold around 1.2%. The source is a human donor with alopecia areata. This chain uses TRBV30 with TRBJ2-5; D assignment may be TRBD1 or TRBD2 (5 bases each). This specimen consisted of CD4+ T cells sorted from blood, obtained at week 0. CDR3 amino acids: CAWSGAAGLGKTQYF. DNA for the CDR3: TGTGCCTGGAGTGGGGCTGCAGGGCTCGGGAAGACCCAGTACTTC. Full variable domain (outside the CDR3, taken from reference TRBV30 and TRBJ2-5): SQTIHQWPATLVQPVGSPLSLECTVEGTSNPNLYWYRQAAGRGLQLLFYSVGIGQISSEVPQNLSASRPQDRQFILSSKKLLLSDSGFYLCAWSGAAGLGKTQYFGPGTRLLVL.